One and the same sample provided the 12 T cell receptor beta chains below, sequenced in a study of blood T cell repertoires in COVID-19. TCRdb's copy holds only in-frame clones and misses some; the assay was immunoSEQ multiplex PCR. The sample records 25,000 to 35,000 clones, about 78% being singletons. The sequencing sample was made of peripheral blood. These TCRs come from a boy aged 2 to 10 with active or convalescent COVID-19.

The chain uses TRBV9 and TRBJ1-1; D ambiguous. Looked up from germline, CDR1 is SGDLS and CDR2 is YYNGEE. Trimming removed 0 bases at V and 5 bases at J, with 8 bases between. The length of the CDR3 is 13 residues. CDR3 protein: CASSVDTGTEAFF. CDR3 coding DNA: TGTGCCAGCAGCGTAGACACGGGGACTGAAGCTTTCTTT.

CDR3 amino acids: CASSVAPGSNYGYTF. Here the CDR3 DNA reads TGTGCCAGCAGCGTAGCCCCAGGATCCAACTATGGCTACACCTTC. V gene TRBV9 combines with J gene TRBJ1-2; D not resolved. This CDR3 spans 15 amino acids. V lost 0 bases, J lost 2 bases, and 11 bases lay in between. The germline V gene has CDR1 SGDLS and CDR2 YYNGEE.

This CDR3 is CASRKQGNTGELFF. The DNA for the CDR3 is TGTGCCAGCAGGAAGCAGGGGAACACCGGGGAGCTGTTTTTT. The chain uses TRBV14 and TRBJ2-2, with D possibly TRBD1 on 5 matching bases. V was cut by 6 bases and J by 1 base, with 9 bases left in between. The germline CDR1 and CDR2 sequences are SGHDN and FVKESK. This CDR3 is built from 14 residues.

This clone was counted only a few times. This sequence joins TRBV10-3 and TRBJ1-2, with D perhaps matching TRBD1 (5 bases). Germline V gene data show CDR1 as ENHRY and CDR2 as SYGVKD. The germline V and J ends were trimmed by 4 bases and 1 base, with 10 bases remaining between them. The CDR3 has 14 residues. The CDR3 sequence: CAISGQSLNYGYTF. CDR3 in DNA: TGTGCCATCAGTGGACAGTCACTTAACTATGGCTACACCTTC.

In this sample, this clone turned up once. The rearrangement links TRBV10-3 to TRBJ1-5; D is unresolved. This CDR3 spans 14 amino acids. Germline assignment: CDR1 ENHRY and CDR2 SYGVKD. V dropped 3 bases and J dropped 0 bases, with 6 bases sitting between them. The CDR3, as DNA: TGTGCCATCAGTGAACTCTATAGCAATCAGCCCCAGCATTTT. This encodes CAISELYSNQPQHF.

The chain carries TRBV6-5 and TRBJ1-5, with a possible D match to TRBD1 (6 bases). From germline, CDR1 is MNHEY and CDR2 SVGAGI. Deletions cut 6 bases from V and 11 bases from J, with 23 bases between. The CDR3 is 15 residues long. The CDR3 here is CASRKRDTWPGAQHF. CDR3 sequence (DNA): TGTGCCAGCAGGAAACGGGACACATGGCCCGGGGCCCAGCATTTT.

This clone turned up a few times. V and J are TRBV28 and TRBJ2-7, with TRBD2 identical over 12 bases. The V and J ends lost 6 bases and 3 bases, in that order; junction bases with no gene match: 3. There are 14 residues in the CDR3. Germline CDR1 MDHEN, CDR2 SYDVKM. Written as DNA, the CDR3 is TGTGCCAGCAGGCCACTAGCGGGAGGCTACGAGCAGTACTTC. Translating gives CASRPLAGGYEQYF.

This clone was counted only a few times. The genes are TRBV6-5 and TRBJ2-1, with 7 positions matching TRBD2. V was pared by 6 bases and J by 10 bases, with 9 bases of the junction left unmatched. Germline CDR1 is MNHEY and CDR2 is SVGAGI. The CDR3 is 13 residues long. In nucleotides, the CDR3 is TGTGCCAGCAGATTGACTAGCCTATCGGAGCAGTTCTTC. Its protein is CASRLTSLSEQFF.

This rearrangement joins TRBV25-1 to TRBJ2-7, with TRBD1 matching over 7 bases. After removal of 7 bases from V and 2 bases from J, the junction contained 8 bases not matched to a gene. The CDR3 has 14 residues. In germline, CDR1 is MGHDK, CDR2 SYGVNS. In DNA form, the CDR3 reads TGTGCCAGCATCGGACGAGGGGGCACCTACGAGCAGTACTTC. It is translated as CASIGRGGTYEQYF.

This rearrangement joins TRBV9 to TRBJ2-2, with 9 bases matching TRBD1. V trimming: 0 bases; J trimming: 5 bases; junction bases outside the gene matches: 8. The germline V gene has CDR1 SGDLS and CDR2 YYNGEE. The CDR3 runs to 17 residues. CDR3 DNA: TGTGCCAGCAGCGTAGACAGGGGGCGTGGAGGTACCGGGGAGCTGTTTTTT. Protein: CASSVDRGRGGTGELFF. Drawing the rest from reference TRBV9 and TRBJ2-2, the complete variable domain is DSGVTQTPKHLITATGQRVTLRCSPRSGDLSVYWYQQSLDQGLQFLIQYYNGEERAKGNILERFSAQQFPDLHSELNLSSLELGDSALYFCASSVDRGRGGTGELFFGEGSRLTVL.

The chain employs TRBV19 and TRBJ1-1; the D is unclear. Trimming took 7 bases from V and 3 from J, leaving 18 bases between them. The germline gives CDR1 LNHDA, CDR2 SQIVND (reference sequence). This CDR3 has 15 amino acids. The CDR3, as DNA: TGTGCCAGTATCGAAGACACCCTTAGAGACACTGAAGCTTTCTTT. Residues: CASIEDTLRDTEAFF.

The J gene is TRBJ1-2, the V gene TRBV19, with D possibly TRBD1 on 6 matching bases. Trimming shortened V by 3 bases and J by 2 bases, and 13 bases separated the two germline ends. The CDR3 is made up of 15 amino acids. Germline V gene data show CDR1 as LNHDA and CDR2 as SQIVND (reference sequence). CDR3 DNA: TGTGCCAGTAGTATGCGGACAGAGTTGAACTATGGCTACACCTTC. Translation: CASSMRTELNYGYTF.